The 31 T cell receptor beta chains below come from one sample, sequenced in a study of blood T cell repertoires in COVID-19. The assay was immunoSEQ multiplex PCR, and TCRdb's table has in-frame clones only and misses some. This sample has just over 150,000 clones, with roughly 88% found just once. The sequenced material came from peripheral blood. These receptors all stem from a woman in her fifties or sixties with acute or convalescent COVID-19.

The chain joins TRBV24-1 to TRBJ2-1; D is uncertain. With 8 bases removed from V and 7 bases from J, the gap between germline ends came to 8 bases. The CDR3 loop spans 11 amino acids. Germline-derived CDR1 and CDR2 are KGHDR and SFDVKD. The CDR3 DNA sequence: TGTGCCACCATTAGCAGTAATGAGCAGTTCTTC. It is translated as CATISSNEQFF.

J is TRBJ2-3 and V is TRBV6-2 or TRBV6-3; TRBD2 matches 10 bases. Germline V lookup: CDR1 MNHEY, CDR2 SVGEGT. This CDR3 comprises 19 residues. The junction had 9 bases not matched to a gene; V was cut back by 0 bases and J by 0 bases. Here the CDR3 reads CASSYSTSGREPSTDTQYF. In DNA, the CDR3 is TGTGCCAGCAGTTACTCGACCAGCGGGAGGGAGCCTAGCACAGATACGCAGTATTTT.

This sequence joins TRBV10-2 and TRBJ1-1; 9 bases are a match to TRBD1. There are 15 residues in the CDR3. From germline, CDR1 is WSHSY and CDR2 SAAADI. Trimming cost V 3 bases and J 3 bases; bases outside gene matches: 5. CDR3 sequence (DNA): TGCGCCAGCAGTGACCCTCGGACAGGGGACACTGAAGCTTTCTTT. Translated: CASSDPRTGDTEAFF.

The rearrangement links TRBV2 to TRBJ2-5; possibly TRBD1 for D (5 bases). CDR1 and CDR2 (germline): SNHLY, FYNNEI. V was clipped by 6 bases and J by 2 bases, with 13 bases between them. The CDR3 has 14 amino acids. The CDR3 nucleotides read TGTGCCAGCAGGGACCAGACAGTACAAGAGACCCAGTACTTC. The encoded protein is CASRDQTVQETQYF.

This clone was observed a single time. The V gene is TRBV5-5, the J gene TRBJ1-1; weak D call: TRBD1 (5 bases). V dropped 2 bases and J dropped 4 bases, with 21 bases sitting between them. The CDR3 is 17 residues long. From germline, CDR1 is SGHKS and CDR2 YYEKEE (reference sequence). The CDR3 sequence is CASSLDSTTLRSTEAFF. The CDR3 DNA sequence: TGTGCCAGCAGCTTAGACAGCACTACGCTACGGAGCACTGAAGCTTTCTTT.

The chain links TRBV28 to TRBJ2-7; D not certain. With 5 bases removed from V and 3 bases from J, the gap between germline ends came to 17 bases. The CDR3 has 15 amino acids. Germline assignment: CDR1 MDHEN and CDR2 SYDVKM. The chain's CDR3 is CASSPRLGRNYEQYF. The CDR3 nucleotides are TGTGCCAGCAGTCCCCGGCTAGGTCGGAACTACGAGCAGTACTTC. Based on the CDR3 plus reference TRBV28 and TRBJ2-7, the full variable domain is DVKVTQSSRYLVKRTGEKVFLECVQDMDHENMFWYRQDPGLGLRLIYFSYDVKMKEKGDIPEGYSVSREKKERFSLILESASTNQTSMYLCASSPRLGRNYEQYFGPGTRLTVT.

A few counts support this clone. The chain uses TRBV18 and TRBJ2-7, with a tentative D call TRBD2 (6 bases). The CDR3 is 15 amino acids. V dropped 5 bases and J dropped 7 bases, with 21 bases sitting between them. The germline gives CDR1 KGHSH, CDR2 LQKENI. CDR3 sequence reads: CASSETSGVRGEQYF. The CDR3 DNA is TGTGCCAGCTCAGAAACTTCGGGAGTCAGAGGAGAGCAGTACTTC.

J is TRBJ1-5 and V is TRBV5-1; no definite D call. V gave up 5 bases and J gave up 0 bases, with 12 bases separating them. The V gene's germline CDR1 is SGHRS and CDR2 YFSETQ. This CDR3 contains 15 residues. CDR3 nucleotide sequence: TGCGCCAGCAGGGTGGGCAGAAATAGCAATCAGCCCCAGCATTTT. This codes for CASRVGRNSNQPQHF.

This chain joins TRBV7-6 and TRBJ2-5; D uncertain. The germline gives CDR1 SGHVS, CDR2 FNYEAQ. V was pared by 2 bases and J by 3 bases, with 4 bases between. The CDR3 contains 12 residues. CDR3 sequence: CASSLFKETQYF. CDR3 DNA sequence: TGTGCCAGCAGCTTATTCAAAGAGACCCAGTACTTC.

The chain joins TRBV3-1 (or the pseudogene TRBV3-2) to TRBJ2-7; 12 bases fit TRBD1. Trimming removed 3 bases from V and 3 bases from J; junction bases left unmatched: 6. The CDR3 has 16 amino acids. CDR1 LGHDT and CDR2 YNNKEL come from the germline V gene (reference sequence). The CDR3 loop reads CASSHRDRGRGYEQYF. As DNA, the CDR3 is TGTGCCAGCAGCCACCGGGACAGGGGGCGAGGCTACGAGCAGTACTTC.

V and J are TRBV28 and TRBJ1-1; a weak D match, TRBD1 (5 bases). This CDR3 contains 16 residues. Germline lookup yields CDR1 MDHEN and CDR2 SYDVKM. Trimming pared 5 bases from V and 5 bases from J, leaving 21 bases between. CDR3 protein: CASSPLGQNSGTEAFF. The CDR3 nucleotides are TGTGCCAGCAGTCCACTCGGACAAAACTCAGGGACTGAAGCTTTCTTT.

V is TRBV5-1 and J is TRBJ2-7, with a weak D call TRBD1 (6 bases). Germline-derived CDR1 and CDR2 are SGHRS and YFSETQ. This CDR3 spans 12 amino acids. V was trimmed by 2 bases and J by 3 bases, leaving 6 bases between them. Written as DNA, the CDR3 is TGCGCCAGCAGCTTACAGGGCTACGAGCAGTACTTC. Translation gives CASSLQGYEQYF. The whole variable domain, filled in from reference TRBV5-1 and TRBJ2-7, reads KAGVTQTPRYLIKTRGQQVTLSCSPISGHRSVSWYQQTPGQGLQFLFEYFSETQRNKGNFPGRFSGRQFSNSRSEMNVSTLELGDSALYLCASSLQGYEQYFGPGTRLTVT.

V is TRBV5-1 and J is TRBJ2-1; 7 bases are shared with TRBD2. The CDR3 runs to 16 residues. The germline CDR1 and CDR2 sequences are SGHRS and YFSETQ. V gave up 0 bases and J gave up 7 bases; unmatched junction bases: 10. The CDR3 loop is CASSLVWGGALNEQFF. DNA for the CDR3: TGCGCCAGCAGCTTGGTGTGGGGGGGAGCTTTAAATGAGCAGTTCTTC.

This chain joins TRBV20-1 and TRBJ2-7; tentative D call: TRBD2 (7 bases). CDR1 DFQATT and CDR2 SNEGSKA come from the germline V gene (reference sequence). The CDR3 covers 12 residues. Trimming cost V 3 bases and J 6 bases, with 12 bases left between them. CDR3: CSASWGGIEQYF. The CDR3 bases are TGCAGTGCTAGTTGGGGGGGCATCGAGCAGTACTTC.

The chain links TRBV4-1 to TRBJ2-1, with TRBD2 identical over 7 bases. From germline, CDR1 is MGHRA and CDR2 YSYEKL. Unmatched junction bases numbered 1, after V lost 0 bases and J lost 8 bases. The CDR3 is 13 residues long. CDR3: CASSQDRGDEQFF. The CDR3 nucleotides are TGCGCCAGCAGCCAAGATCGGGGGGATGAGCAGTTCTTC.

The genes are TRBV7-2 and TRBJ2-7, with D hard to call. The CDR3 sequence is 14 residues long. Germline assignment: CDR1 SGHTA and CDR2 FQGNSA. The ends were cut back, 3 bases at V and 4 bases at J, with 13 bases in the middle. The CDR3 nucleotides are TGTGCCAGCAGCTTGCCCTACGAACCTTACGAGCAGTACTTC. Amino acid sequence: CASSLPYEPYEQYF.

The V call is TRBV6-2 or TRBV6-3, the J call TRBJ2-3, with D unclear. This CDR3 spans 15 amino acids. Germline V gives CDR1 MNHEY, CDR2 SVGEGT. V lost 2 bases to trimming and J lost 0 bases, with 9 bases between them. The CDR3: CASSYRRTSTDTQYF. The CDR3 coding sequence is TGTGCCAGCAGTTACCGGAGAACTAGCACAGATACGCAGTATTTT.

The chain is built from TRBV28 and TRBJ2-2; the match to TRBD1 covers 10 bases. Losses at the gene ends were 6 bases for V and 5 bases for J; bases not matched to a gene: 3. There are 14 residues in the CDR3. Germline V gene sequence: CDR1 MDHEN, CDR2 SYDVKM. CDR3 nucleotides: TGTGCCAGCAGACGGGACAGGGGTACCGGGGAGCTGTTTTTT. The encoded protein is CASRRDRGTGELFF.

This sequence joins TRBV5-1 and TRBJ1-2; 12 bases agree with TRBD1. The CDR3 length is 15 residues. Unmatched junction bases numbered 5, after V lost 4 bases and J lost 4 bases. Germline CDR1 and CDR2: SGHRS and YFSETQ. CDR3: CASSVGTGGGYGYTF. For the CDR3, the DNA is TGCGCCAGCAGCGTCGGGACAGGGGGCGGCTATGGCTACACCTTC.

The chain employs TRBV7-9 and TRBJ2-2, with 8 positions matching TRBD2. The CDR3 has 15 amino acids. From germline, CDR1 is SEHNR and CDR2 FQNEAQ (reference sequence). J was trimmed by 0 bases and V by 5 bases; bases with no gene match: 2. DNA for the CDR3: TGTGCCAGCAGCCAGGGACTAGCGAACACCGGGGAGCTGTTTTTT. Amino acids: CASSQGLANTGELFF.

The chain has TRBV5-1 and TRBJ1-5, with unresolved D. CDR1 and CDR2 from the germline V gene are SGHRS and YFSETQ. V was trimmed by 0 bases and J by 1 base, leaving 5 bases between them. There are 14 residues in the CDR3. CDR3 bases: TGCGCCAGCAGCTTGGGGGCCAGCAATCAGCCCCAGCATTTT. Residues: CASSLGASNQPQHF.

The chain is built from TRBV6-6 and TRBJ1-1; 7 bases agree with TRBD1. The V and J ends lost 7 bases and 1 base, in that order; junction bases with no gene match: 6. Looked up from germline, CDR1 is MNHNY and CDR2 is SVGAGI (reference sequence). CDR3 size: 14 residues. The CDR3 loop is CASTPNRGNTEAFF. CDR3 sequence (DNA): TGTGCCAGCACCCCAAACAGGGGGAACACTGAAGCTTTCTTT.

This chain joins TRBV3-1 (or the pseudogene TRBV3-2) and TRBJ1-6; possibly TRBD1 for D (5 bases). V was cut by 0 bases and J by 7 bases, with 7 bases left in between. This CDR3 is 14 amino acids long. Germline V lookup: CDR1 LGHDT, CDR2 YNNKEL (reference sequence). This CDR3 reads CASSQDDSNSPLHF. CDR3 nucleotides: TGTGCCAGCAGCCAAGATGACAGCAATTCACCCCTCCACTTT.

V usage is TRBV11-2 and J usage is TRBJ2-7; 9 nucleotides agree with TRBD2. Trimming cost V 5 bases and J 2 bases; bases outside gene matches: 1. Germline lookup yields CDR1 SGHAT and CDR2 FQNNGV. The CDR3 sequence is 13 residues long. The CDR3 DNA reads TGTGCCAGCAGCCGCGGGAGGGCCTACGAGCAGTACTTC. Protein sequence: CASSRGRAYEQYF.

V and J are TRBV28 and TRBJ2-7; TRBD2 aligns across 14 bases. CDR1 MDHEN and CDR2 SYDVKM come from the germline V gene. The CDR3 spans 14 residues. J lost 7 bases, V lost 6 bases, and 5 bases had no gene match. The CDR3 nucleotides are TGTGCCAGCAGGGGACTAGCGGGAGCTCGGGAGCAGTACTTC. It is translated as CASRGLAGAREQYF.

The chain links TRBV11-2 to TRBJ1-1; 9 nucleotides align to TRBD1. Per the germline V gene, CDR1 is SGHAT and CDR2 is FQNNGV. The junction had 8 bases not matched to a gene; V was cut back by 5 bases and J by 4 bases. This CDR3 has 15 amino acids. The CDR3, as DNA: TGTGCCAGCAGCCTCATGGACAGGGGATTCACTGAAGCTTTCTTT. It encodes CASSLMDRGFTEAFF.

This chain joins TRBV6-2 or TRBV6-3 and TRBJ2-3; 9 nucleotides match TRBD2. Germline V gives CDR1 MNHEY, CDR2 SVGEGT. Trimming took 0 bases from V and 6 from J; bases not matched to a gene: 16. The CDR3 is 19 amino acids. The CDR3 here is CASSYSIGTSFSASDTQYF. The CDR3 DNA sequence: TGTGCCAGCAGTTACTCGATAGGGACTAGCTTTTCTGCGAGCGATACGCAGTATTTT.

The genes are TRBV18 and TRBJ1-1, with D possibly TRBD1 on 6 matching bases. Trimming removed 4 bases at V and 1 base at J, with 10 bases between. This CDR3 has 14 amino acids. CDR1 is KGHSH, CDR2 LQKENI, per germline. CDR3 bases: TGTGCCAGCTCACGGGACACCTCGAACACTGAAGCTTTCTTT. Translating it yields CASSRDTSNTEAFF. Looking up the rest from reference TRBV18 and TRBJ1-1 gives the full variable domain: NAGVMQNPRHLVRRRGQEARLRCSPMKGHSHVYWYRQLPEEGLKFMVYLQKENIIDESGMPKERFSAEFPKEGPSILRIQQVVRGDSAAYFCASSRDTSNTEAFFGQGTRLTVV.

This chain links TRBV10-3 with TRBJ1-5; perhaps TRBD1 as D (5 bases). V lost 4 bases and J 7 bases, leaving 17 bases between the germline ends. CDR1 is ENHRY and CDR2 is SYGVKD in the germline V gene. The CDR3 is made up of 15 amino acids. This chain's CDR3 is CAISAGRAAGQPQHF. DNA of the CDR3: TGTGCCATCAGTGCCGGCAGGGCGGCAGGGCAGCCCCAGCATTTT.

This chain connects TRBV6-6 to TRBJ2-5; perhaps TRBD1 as D (6 bases). Trimming shortened V by 7 bases and J by 2 bases, and 14 bases separated the two germline ends. This CDR3 has 14 residues. The V gene's germline CDR1 is MNHNY and CDR2 SVGAGI (reference sequence). The CDR3 here is CASNLFQGQETQYF. Written as DNA, the CDR3 is TGTGCCAGCAATTTATTCCAGGGGCAAGAGACCCAGTACTTC.

The V gene is TRBV19, the J gene TRBJ2-5; D might be TRBD2 (6 bases). The CDR3 has 15 amino acids. The V gene's germline CDR1 is LNHDA and CDR2 SQIVND (reference sequence). The ends were cut back, 6 bases at V and 2 bases at J, with 16 bases in the middle. The CDR3 sequence is CASSSGTGEQETQYF. The CDR3 DNA is TGTGCCAGTAGCTCCGGGACGGGAGAACAAGAGACCCAGTACTTC.